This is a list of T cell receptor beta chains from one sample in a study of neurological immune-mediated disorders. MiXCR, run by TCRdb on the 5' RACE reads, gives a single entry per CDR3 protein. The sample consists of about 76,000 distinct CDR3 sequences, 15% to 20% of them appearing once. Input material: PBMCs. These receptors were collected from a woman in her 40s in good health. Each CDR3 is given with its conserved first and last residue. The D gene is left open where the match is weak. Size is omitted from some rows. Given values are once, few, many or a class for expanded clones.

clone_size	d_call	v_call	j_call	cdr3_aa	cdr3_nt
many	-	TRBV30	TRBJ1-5	CAWSDRADQPQHF	TGTGCCTGGAGTGACAGGGCGGATCAGCCCCAGCATTTT
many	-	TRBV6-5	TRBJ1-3	CASRKGGAAAFSGNTIYF	TGTGCCAGCAGAAAGGGGGGGGCAGCGGCCTTTTCTGGAAACACCATATATTTT
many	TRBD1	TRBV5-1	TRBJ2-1	CASKGTGQGNNEQFF	TGCGCCAGCAAGGGGACGGGACAGGGTAACAATGAGCAGTTCTTC
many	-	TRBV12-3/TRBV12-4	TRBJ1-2	CANEGVYGYTF	TGTGCCAACGAGGGAGTATATGGCTACACCTTC
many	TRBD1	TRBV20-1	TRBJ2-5	CSARKGGIETQYF	TGCAGTGCTCGAAAAGGGGGCATCGAGACCCAGTACTTC
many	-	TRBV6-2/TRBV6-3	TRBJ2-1	CASSYPATLREQFF	TGTGCCAGCAGTTACCCGGCAACTTTGAGAGAGCAGTTCTTC
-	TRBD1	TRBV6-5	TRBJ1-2	CASSYSGQGASGYTF	TGTGCCAGCAGTTACTCGGGACAGGGGGCTAGTGGCTACACCTTC
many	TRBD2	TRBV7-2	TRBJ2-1	CASSPSLGTSGGPYNEQFF	TGTGCCAGCAGCCCATCGCTGGGGACTAGCGGGGGGCCCTACAATGAGCAGTTCTTC
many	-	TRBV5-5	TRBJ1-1	CASTMGGWVTEAFF	TGTGCCAGCACCATGGGAGGGTGGGTCACTGAAGCTTTCTTT
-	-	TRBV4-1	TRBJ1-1	CASSLRANTEAFF	TGCGCCAGCAGTCTAAGGGCTAACACTGAAGCTTTCTTT
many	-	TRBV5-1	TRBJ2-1	CASSLDNYNEQFF	TGCGCCAGCAGCCTCGACAACTACAATGAGCAGTTCTTC
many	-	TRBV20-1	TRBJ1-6	CSASLEWERNSPLHF	TGCAGTGCTAGCCTCGAGTGGGAGCGAAATTCACCCCTCCACTTT